What follows are 16 T cell receptor beta chains derived from one specimen sequenced in a study of shared clonotypes between healthy human individuals. The method was immunoSEQ multiplex PCR; TCRdb's version includes in-frame clones alone and lacks a portion of them. The data show some 2.3 million clones, more than 85% seen once. Sequences were obtained from naive CD4+ T cells from PBMCs. Subset specified: CD45RA+ positively selected. The receptors originated from a man between 18 and 35 years old in good health. Some clones in this sample may be carry-over from other donors' samples.

This clone has a single count. V usage is TRBV7-2 and J usage is TRBJ2-5, with D possibly TRBD2 on 5 matching bases. The V end lost 4 bases, the J end lost 7 bases, and 16 bases lay between the germline ends. From germline, CDR1 is SGHTA and CDR2 FQGNSA. The CDR3 loop spans 14 amino acids. CDR3 region: CASSSPRTRGTQYF. The CDR3, as DNA: TGTGCCAGCAGCTCCCCTCGAACTAGAGGGACCCAGTACTTC.

The V and J genes are TRBV9 and TRBJ1-2, with no clear D. V was shortened by 3 bases and J by 7 bases, with 7 bases between the two germline ends. Germline loops: CDR1 SGDLS, CDR2 YYNGEE. The CDR3 extends over 11 amino acids. CDR3 amino acids: CASSGRSGYTF. The CDR3 DNA reads TGTGCCAGCAGCGGGCGGAGTGGCTACACCTTC.

CDR3 protein: CAWRGLAYETQYF. DNA of the CDR3: TGTGCCTGGAGGGGACTAGCTTATGAGACCCAGTACTTC. The chain couples TRBV30 to TRBJ2-5; 9 nucleotides line up with TRBD2. CDR3 length equals 13 residues. V lost 3 bases, J lost 5 bases, and 4 bases stayed unmatched. Germline assignment: CDR1 GTSNPN and CDR2 SVGIG (reference sequence).

This clone has just one count. This chain uses TRBV15 with TRBJ2-2, with TRBD1 as a possible D gene (5 bases). V was trimmed by 1 base and J by 5 bases, leaving 11 bases between them. CDR3 length: 15 amino acids. CDR1 and CDR2 from the germline V gene are LNHNV and YYDKDF (reference sequence). CDR3 region: CATSRVRQNTGELFF. In DNA form, the CDR3 reads TGTGCCACCAGCAGAGTACGACAGAATACCGGGGAGCTGTTTTTT.

DNA for the CDR3: TGTGCCAGTAGGCATCCGGGACAGGGGATGGGCGAGCAGTACTTC. Its protein product is CASRHPGQGMGEQYF. The chain recombines TRBV19 with TRBJ2-7; TRBD1 aligns across 10 bases. The CDR3 contains 15 residues. Trimming took 6 bases from V and 6 from J; bases not matched to a gene: 11. CDR1 is LNHDA and CDR2 is SQIVND in the germline V gene (reference sequence).

The genes are TRBV7-3 and TRBJ2-7; the D is unclear. The CDR3 length is 14 residues. CDR1 is SGHTA, CDR2 FQGTGA, per germline. Trimming removed 1 base at V and 6 bases at J, with 13 bases between. CDR3 DNA: TGTGCCAGCAGCTTAATCCCTCACTCGGGCGAGCAGTACTTC. This sequence encodes CASSLIPHSGEQYF.

The chain carries TRBV9 and TRBJ2-7; no clear D. This CDR3 is built from 14 residues. The ends were cut back, 4 bases at V and 6 bases at J, with 17 bases in the middle. Germline V gene data show CDR1 as SGDLS and CDR2 as YYNGEE. CDR3 coding DNA: TGTGCCAGCAGCCCTAGGCCGAATTCCCCCGAGCAGTACTTC. It yields the protein CASSPRPNSPEQYF.

V is TRBV11-3 and J is TRBJ2-3; TRBD2 agrees at 11 bases. The CDR3 sequence is 16 residues long. Germline CDR1 and CDR2: SGHNT and YENEEA. The J segment lost 2 bases and the V segment lost 4 bases, leaving 5 bases of the junction unmatched. The CDR3 DNA reads TGTGCCAGCAGCTCACGTAGCGGGAGGGCCACAGATACGCAGTATTTT. As protein: CASSSRSGRATDTQYF.

The rearrangement uses TRBV19 and TRBJ1-1, with no clear D. CDR1 and CDR2 (germline): LNHDA, SQIVND (reference sequence). CDR3 length: 14 amino acids. Trimming took off 4 bases at V and 1 base at J, with 10 bases between the two ends. CDR3 coding DNA: TGTGCCAGTAGTAACCCGTGGCCGAACACTGAAGCTTTCTTT. Translated: CASSNPWPNTEAFF. Together with reference TRBV19 and TRBJ1-1, the CDR3 gives the full variable domain: DGGITQSPKYLFRKEGQNVTLSCEQNLNHDAMYWYRQDPGQGLRLIYYSQIVNDFQKGDIAEGYSVSREKKESFPLTVTSAQKNPTAFYLCASSNPWPNTEAFFGQGTRLTVV.

The chain carries TRBV6-1 and TRBJ2-4; 10 bases map to TRBD1. Per the germline V gene, CDR1 is MNHNS and CDR2 is SASEGT. There are 20 residues in the CDR3. Trimming took 1 base from V and 3 from J; bases not matched to a gene: 15. The CDR3: CASSEEGFEWTGGDKNIQYF. CDR3 coding DNA: TGTGCCAGCAGTGAAGAGGGCTTTGAGTGGACAGGGGGGGACAAAAACATTCAGTACTTC.

The rearrangement uses TRBV5-1 and TRBJ2-5; TRBD2 might be the D (6 bases). The V gene's germline CDR1 is SGHRS and CDR2 YFSETQ. The CDR3 covers 16 residues. The V and J ends lost 4 bases and 3 bases respectively, with 19 bases between them. The CDR3 is CASSIRSGSAKETQYF. CDR3 sequence (DNA): TGCGCCAGCAGCATTCGGAGCGGGTCGGCGAAAGAGACCCAGTACTTC.

The rearrangement joins TRBV5-1 to TRBJ2-3; 7 bases agree with TRBD1. The germline gives CDR1 SGHRS, CDR2 YFSETQ. Trimming at V came to 4 bases and at J to 0 bases, leaving 8 bases not matched to a gene. CDR3 length equals 16 residues. The CDR3 nucleotides read TGCGCCAGCAGCCCACCAGGGACAGAGAGCACAGATACGCAGTATTTT. It codes for CASSPPGTESTDTQYF. The full variable domain, in which reference TRBV5-1 and TRBJ2-3 provide the parts outside the CDR3, is KAGVTQTPRYLIKTRGQQVTLSCSPISGHRSVSWYQQTPGQGLQFLFEYFSETQRNKGNFPGRFSGRQFSNSRSEMNVSTLELGDSALYLCASSPPGTESTDTQYFGPGTRLTVL.

This clone was counted once. The rearrangement uses TRBV6-1 and TRBJ1-4, with a weak D call TRBD1 (6 bases). Trimming removed 3 bases at V and 8 bases at J, with 13 bases between. There are 14 residues in the CDR3. CDR1 is MNHNS and CDR2 is SASEGT in the germline V gene. CDR3 coding DNA: TGTGCCAGCAGTGAGGGGGAGGGGGAGGAAAAACTGTTTTTT. Protein: CASSEGEGEEKLFF.

The chain is built from TRBV5-1 and TRBJ2-7, with a tentative D call TRBD2 (6 bases). Trimming pared 4 bases from V and 4 bases from J, leaving 15 bases between. CDR3 size: 14 residues. Per the germline V gene, CDR1 is SGHRS and CDR2 is YFSETQ. CDR3 sequence reads: CASSGGAGGYEQYF. The CDR3 DNA is TGCGCCAGCAGCGGAGGGGCAGGTGGGTACGAGCAGTACTTC.

With regard to this clone: Other DNA sequences from this sample encode an identical CDR3 as well. The chain recombines TRBV5-1 with TRBJ1-2; 7 bases fit TRBD1. Germline V gene data show CDR1 as SGHRS and CDR2 as YFSETQ. Trimming cost V 0 bases and J 4 bases; bases outside gene matches: 3. The CDR3 has 14 residues. The CDR3 spells CASSLGDSLYGYTF. DNA for the CDR3: TGCGCCAGCAGCTTGGGGGACAGTCTCTATGGCTACACCTTC. The variable domain in full, completed from reference TRBV5-1 and TRBJ1-2, reads KAGVTQTPRYLIKTRGQQVTLSCSPISGHRSVSWYQQTPGQGLQFLFEYFSETQRNKGNFPGRFSGRQFSNSRSEMNVSTLELGDSALYLCASSLGDSLYGYTFGSGTRLTVV.

The chain recombines TRBV30 with TRBJ2-3; D may be TRBD1 (5 bases). Germline assignment: CDR1 GTSNPN and CDR2 SVGIG (reference sequence). This CDR3 has 14 residues. V gave up 4 bases and J gave up 0 bases, with 11 bases separating them. This CDR3 is CAWIKGASTDTQYF. The CDR3 DNA is TGTGCCTGGATTAAAGGGGCAAGCACAGATACGCAGTATTTT.